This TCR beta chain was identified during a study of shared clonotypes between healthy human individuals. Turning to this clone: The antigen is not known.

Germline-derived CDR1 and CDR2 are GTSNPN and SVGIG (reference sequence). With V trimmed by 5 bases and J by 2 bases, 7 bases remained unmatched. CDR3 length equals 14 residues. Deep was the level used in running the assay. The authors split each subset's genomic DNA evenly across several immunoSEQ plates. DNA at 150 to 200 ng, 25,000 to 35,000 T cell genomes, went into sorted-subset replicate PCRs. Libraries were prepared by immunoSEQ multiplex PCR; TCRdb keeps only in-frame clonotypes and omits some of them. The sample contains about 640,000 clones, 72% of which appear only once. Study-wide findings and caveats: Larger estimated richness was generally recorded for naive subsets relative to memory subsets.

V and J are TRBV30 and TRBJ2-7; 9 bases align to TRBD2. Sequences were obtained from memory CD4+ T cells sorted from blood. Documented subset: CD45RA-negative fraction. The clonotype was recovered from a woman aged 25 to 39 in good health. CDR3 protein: CAWGLTSGPYEQYF. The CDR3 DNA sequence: TGTGCCTGGGGTCTGACTAGCGGACCCTACGAGCAGTACTTC.